Listed below are T cell receptor beta chains from one sample, sequenced in a study of monozygotic twins with inflammatory bowel disease. TCRdb re-called the 5' RACE reads and catalogs CDR3 proteins one per entry, DNA excluded. The sample data list fewer than 200,000 distinct CDR3 sequences. The sample comprised blood. The receptor set was obtained from a human donor with ulcerative colitis or Crohn's disease, or a healthy co-twin of an affected twin (not recorded which). Each CDR3 is given with its conserved first and last residue. Fields, in order: J gene, V gene, CDR3 protein.

>TRBJ1-6|TRBV28
CAVQGEKISYNSPLHF
>TRBJ1-1|TRBV2
CASALRELINTEAFF
>TRBJ2-2|TRBV7-2
CASSLAQGGPDTGELFF
>TRBJ2-5|TRBV5-5
CASSLWSQETQYF
>TRBJ2-1|TRBV28
CASSYPPGLADYNEQFF
>TRBJ2-5|TRBV20-1
CSATLSEETQYF
>TRBJ2-2|TRBV4-3
CASSQELAGSNTGELFF
>TRBJ1-5|TRBV5-5
CASSPRTGTGYQPQHF
>TRBJ2-1|TRBV5-1
CASSQGASGKSYNEQFF
>TRBJ2-2|TRBV10-3
CAISEGRGLTGELFF
>TRBJ2-2|TRBV4-1
CASSQQSHGELFF
>TRBJ1-4|TRBV15
CATSRDPPGAPEKLFF
>TRBJ1-4|TRBV29-1
CSALPERTGRGEKLFF
>TRBJ1-1|TRBV11-3
CASSQGQGNTEAFF
>TRBJ2-1|TRBV3-1
CASRAEGGAEQFF
>TRBJ2-3|TRBV28
CASSFGTGGPSTDTQYF
>TRBJ2-4|TRBV4-1
CASSQGEGTGGNIQYF
>TRBJ2-3|TRBV20-1
CSAPPGGRTDTQYF
>TRBJ1-5|TRBV19
CASNDRTHQPQHF
>TRBJ2-1|TRBV27
CASSVSPSSVSYNEQFF
>TRBJ1-4|TRBV7-9
CASTAGATNEKLFF
>TRBJ2-3|TRBV18
CASSPLTSGSTDTQYF
>TRBJ2-4|TRBV7-2
CASSFRHGNIQYF
>TRBJ2-1|TRBV5-6
CVSSSGLAPYNEQFF
>TRBJ2-1|TRBV11-2
CASSSPRGRHNEQFF
>TRBJ2-4|TRBV20-1
CSASRPAPDRNIQYF
>TRBJ1-5|TRBV25-1
CASSLGTGDLPQHF
>TRBJ2-3|TRBV12-3/TRBV12-4
CASSFRLAGGIGADTQYF
>TRBJ2-1|TRBV11-2
CASSGRTSGGGEQFF
>TRBJ2-6|TRBV14
CASSQGRGSLSGANVLTF
>TRBJ1-2|TRBV12-3/TRBV12-4
CASSYGYGYTF
>TRBJ2-7|TRBV12-3/TRBV12-4
CASSLRPQVYEQYF
>TRBJ2-3|TRBV20-1
CSASDSGSPDTQYF
>TRBJ2-2|TRBV19
CASSFGGGEELFF
>TRBJ1-2|TRBV5-4
CASSPDRGLGYGYTF
>TRBJ2-1|TRBV4-1
CASSQGGGPYNEQFF
>TRBJ1-3|TRBV28
CASSWRTGSGNTIYF
>TRBJ2-1|TRBV6-6
CASSLGHYNEQFF
>TRBJ2-7|TRBV21-1
CASSKGWLLAGGPHYEQYF
>TRBJ2-6|TRBV20-1
CSARYRVSGANVLTF
>TRBJ2-1|TRBV5-4
CASSQQQGDEQFF
>TRBJ1-1|TRBV4-1
CASSQDRMIAASDTEAFF
>TRBJ2-3|TRBV12-3/TRBV12-4
CASSPRGGPTDTQYF
>TRBJ2-4|TRBV18
CASSPLLEPAKNIQYF
>TRBJ2-3|TRBV7-3
CASSLGQGTDTQYF